This T cell receptor (beta chain) came from a study of blood T cells in healthy people across ages. With V trimmed by 0 bases and J by 9 bases, 9 bases remained unmatched. CDR3 size: 15 residues. Looked up from germline, CDR1 is LGHNA and CDR2 is YSLEER. A second roughly 6 to 11 cycle PCR used barcoded and J-beta primers. TCRdb reprocessed the 5' RACE reads with MiXCR, giving one entry per CDR3 protein. The repertoire has about 1.4 million distinct CDR3 sequences, almost 60% of them found once; the top ten carry 6.5% to 8%. The sample comprised blood. The origin of this receptor is a man between 18 and 35 years old in good health. The chain has TRBV4-3 and TRBJ1-2; 8 bases align to TRBD1. The CDR3 DNA follows: TGCGCCAGCAGCCAAGATGGGGCAGGGGGCCTCCGCTACACCTTC. Encoded protein: CASSQDGAGGLRYTF.